These 13 T cell receptor beta chains came from one sample sequenced in a study of blood T cell repertoires in COVID-19. TCRdb's copy holds only in-frame clones and misses some; the assay was immunoSEQ multiplex PCR. Among a few hundred thousand clones listed, about 90% were seen once. The specimen was peripheral blood. The source of these receptors is a woman in her twenties or thirties with COVID-19, enrolled during active disease.

The sample holds one count of this clone. The chain employs TRBV7-9 and TRBJ1-1, with TRBD1 matching 8 bases. J lost 0 bases, V lost 5 bases, and 5 bases had no gene match. This CDR3 comprises 15 residues. CDR1 and CDR2 (germline): SEHNR, FQNEAQ (reference sequence). CDR3 nucleotide sequence: TGTGCCAGCAGCCGCCTCAGGGGGCTGAACACTGAAGCTTTCTTT. The encoded protein is CASSRLRGLNTEAFF.

The J gene is TRBJ1-3, the V gene TRBV5-5; D not certain. The CDR3 loop spans 13 amino acids. Germline V gene lookup returns CDR1 SGHKS and CDR2 YYEKEE (reference sequence). V was clipped by 6 bases and J by 4 bases, with 11 bases between them. CDR3 sequence: CASTQRYGNTIYF. The CDR3 region has the DNA TGTGCCAGCACTCAGCGTTACGGAAACACCATATATTTT.

This chain connects TRBV19 to TRBJ1-6; D is uncertain. V was cut by 4 bases and J by 8 bases, with 9 bases left in between. Per the germline V gene, CDR1 is LNHDA and CDR2 is SQIVND (reference sequence). CDR3 length: 13 residues. The chain's CDR3 is CASSTPSDSPLHF. The CDR3 DNA is TGTGCCAGTAGTACCCCCTCGGATTCACCCCTCCACTTT.

The V gene is TRBV20-1, the J gene TRBJ1-2; D is undetermined. CDR1 DFQATT and CDR2 SNEGSKA come from the germline V gene (reference sequence). The CDR3 is 11 amino acids. Trimming took 3 bases from V and 4 from J, leaving 6 bases between them. Written as DNA, the CDR3 is TGCAGTGCTAGTCGCGTCTATGGCTACACCTTC. It yields the protein CSASRVYGYTF.

This clone is a singleton in its sample. The chain joins TRBV28 to TRBJ2-7; 8 positions match TRBD1. V shed 4 bases, J shed 5 bases, and the junction held 10 bases outside the gene matches. CDR1 MDHEN and CDR2 SYDVKM come from the germline V gene. The CDR3 totals 15 residues. The CDR3 spells CASSSLGTGIHEQYF. The CDR3 region has the DNA TGTGCCAGCAGTTCACTCGGGACAGGCATCCACGAGCAGTACTTC.

The chain combines TRBV4-1 with TRBJ1-1, with 8 bases fitting TRBD1. The CDR3 extends over 13 amino acids. V was clipped by 6 bases and J by 6 bases; unmatched bases: 6. Germline V lookup: CDR1 MGHRA, CDR2 YSYEKL. The CDR3 here is CASRDRGRPEAFF. Here the CDR3 DNA reads TGCGCCAGCAGAGACAGGGGTAGACCTGAAGCTTTCTTT.

This clone appeared once. V usage is TRBV6-2 or TRBV6-3 and J usage is TRBJ1-1, with D uncertain. In germline, CDR1 is MNHEY, CDR2 SVGEGT. The CDR3 has 15 amino acids. V was cut by 5 bases and J by 5 bases, with 18 bases left in between. Here the CDR3 reads CASSTPGEVVTEAFF. In DNA, the CDR3 is TGTGCCAGCAGTACCCCTGGGGAGGTGGTTACTGAAGCTTTCTTT.

This clone was seen only once. The V call is TRBV12-3 or TRBV12-4, the J call TRBJ1-1; D is uncertain. Deletions cut 7 bases from V and 6 bases from J, with 15 bases between. The CDR3 length is 13 residues. The CDR3 here is CASKTGGSAEAFF. CDR3 in DNA: TGTGCCAGCAAAACTGGCGGGTCGGCTGAAGCTTTCTTT.

CDR3: CAISESSGGAYKHEQFF. Here the CDR3 DNA reads TGTGCCATCAGTGAGTCCAGCGGGGGGGCGTATAAACATGAGCAGTTCTTC. V gene TRBV10-3 combines with J gene TRBJ2-1, with 10 bases aligning to TRBD2. This CDR3 is built from 17 residues. CDR1 and CDR2 from the germline V gene are ENHRY and SYGVKD. Trimming took 0 bases from V and 8 from J; bases not matched to a gene: 10.

The J gene is TRBJ1-2, the V gene TRBV3-1 (or the pseudogene TRBV3-2); weak D call: TRBD1 (5 bases). Trimming removed 4 bases at V and 8 bases at J, with 26 bases between. CDR3 size: 17 residues. Germline V gene data show CDR1 as LGHDT and CDR2 as YNNKEL (reference sequence). The CDR3 protein is CASSPPGSSKGAVGYTF. The CDR3 region has the DNA TGTGCCAGCAGCCCGCCTGGCAGCTCGAAAGGGGCGGTGGGCTACACCTTC.

The rearrangement links TRBV30 to TRBJ2-3; D unclear. Trimming took off 5 bases at V and 4 bases at J, with 7 bases between the two ends. The CDR3 length is 11 residues. The germline CDR1 and CDR2 sequences are GTSNPN and SVGIG (reference sequence). DNA of the CDR3: TGTGCCTGGTCCGCGGCAGATACGCAGTATTTT. Its protein product is CAWSAADTQYF.

This chain links TRBV5-1 with TRBJ2-5, with 8 bases fitting TRBD2. The length of the CDR3 is 14 residues. The J segment lost 2 bases and the V segment lost 0 bases, leaving 0 bases of the junction unmatched. Germline V gene sequence: CDR1 SGHRS, CDR2 YFSETQ. The CDR3 here is CASSLERGQETQYF. CDR3 bases: TGCGCCAGCAGCTTGGAGCGGGGGCAAGAGACCCAGTACTTC.

The chain joins TRBV5-5 to TRBJ2-7, with 7 bases fitting TRBD1. The CDR3 is 13 residues long. CDR1 and CDR2 from the germline V gene are SGHKS and YYEKEE (reference sequence). V lost 6 bases to trimming and J lost 5 bases; unmatched junction nucleotides: 8. The CDR3 region is CASTRQGPNEQYF. Written as DNA, the CDR3 is TGTGCCAGCACTCGACAGGGTCCCAACGAGCAGTACTTC. The entire variable domain, with the rest obtained from reference TRBV5-5 and TRBJ2-7, is as follows: DAGVTQSPTHLIKTRGQQVTLRCSPISGHKSVSWYQQVLGQGPQFIFQYYEKEERGRGNFPDRFSARQFPNYSSELNVNALLLGDSALYLCASTRQGPNEQYFGPGTRLTVT.